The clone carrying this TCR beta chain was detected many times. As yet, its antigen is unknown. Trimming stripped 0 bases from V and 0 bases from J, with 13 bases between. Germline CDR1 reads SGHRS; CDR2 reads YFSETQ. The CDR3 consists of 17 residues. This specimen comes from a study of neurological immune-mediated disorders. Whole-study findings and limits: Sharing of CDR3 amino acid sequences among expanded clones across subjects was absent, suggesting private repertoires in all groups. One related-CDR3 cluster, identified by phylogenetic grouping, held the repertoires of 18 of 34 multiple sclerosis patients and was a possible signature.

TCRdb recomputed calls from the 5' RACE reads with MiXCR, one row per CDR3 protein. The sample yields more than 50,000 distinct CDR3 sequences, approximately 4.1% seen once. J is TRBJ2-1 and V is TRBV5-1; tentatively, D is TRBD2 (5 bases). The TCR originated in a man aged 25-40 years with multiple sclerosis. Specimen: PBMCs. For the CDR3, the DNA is TGCGCCAGCAGCTTGGCCGGGTCAACTAGCTCCTACAATGAGCAGTTCTTC. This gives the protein CASSLAGSTSSYNEQFF.